The rows below give T cell receptor beta chains drawn from one sample of a study of blood T cell repertoires in COVID-19. TCRdb's copy holds only in-frame clones and misses some; the assay was immunoSEQ multiplex PCR. Of about 140,000 clones listed, around 79% are singletons. Sequenced material: PBMCs or T cells enriched from blood (not recorded which). All receptors come from a woman between 45 and 60 years old who had recovered from COVID-19. CDR3s leave out the opening cysteine and the closing phenylalanine or tryptophan.

TRBV5-6,TRBJ1-2,ASSGRTGNYGYT
TRBV19,TRBJ1-2,ASSIQANYGYT
TRBV7-2,TRBJ2-3,ASRGSGGVTDTQY
TRBV27,TRBJ2-1,ASSPTRMRDLTMRQF
TRBV7-9,TRBJ1-5,ASSSRQGNQPQH
TRBV28,TRBJ1-1,ASSLREGRLRAF
TRBV7-2,TRBJ2-5,ASSFVRGGGETQY
TRBV10-3,TRBJ2-7,AISAGDFYYEQY
TRBV9,TRBJ1-1,ASSVAGTSEAF
TRBV6-4,TRBJ1-5,ASSEQVNQPQH
TRBV2,TRBJ2-7,ASSEDLAGTYEQY
TRBV18,TRBJ1-1,ASSRDSNTEAF
TRBV11-3,TRBJ1-1,ASSPEGALGEAF
TRBV7-9,TRBJ1-5,ASSLGDRGRQPQH
TRBV4-1,TRBJ1-5,ASSQGLPGQLGQPQH
TRBV7-8,TRBJ1-1,ASSYGGNTEAF
TRBV13,TRBJ2-5,ASSQGTRDQETQY
TRBV11-3,TRBJ2-3,ASSTTGEVTDTQY
TRBV5-6,TRBJ2-3,ASSLSPPLTDTQY
TRBV5-1,TRBJ2-2,ASSLGRTAQGTGELF
TRBV19,TRBJ2-1,ASTIGLAVYNEQF
TRBV5-1,TRBJ1-1,ASSLYEVMNTEAF
TRBV5-8,TRBJ1-1,ATKEPGNTEAF
TRBV30,TRBJ1-6,AWSRTGGNSPLH
TRBV7-9,TRBJ2-1,ASSFRRGGANEQF
TRBV5-6,TRBJ1-4,ASSVTVVATNEKLF
TRBV19,TRBJ1-2,ASTVSPNYGYT
TRBV29-1,TRBJ2-5,SVDSTSAGATQY
TRBV7-9,TRBJ2-7,ASSPSRTYTYEQY
TRBV30,TRBJ1-3,AWSVLRYSGNTIY
TRBV11-3,TRBJ2-1,ASSFSGRSYNEQF
TRBV27,TRBJ2-1,ASSFLLAGDKPGNEQF
TRBV7-8,TRBJ2-1,ASSLKYPGEQF
TRBV30,TRBJ1-1,AWSVRLGNTEAF
TRBV11-2,TRBJ2-2,ASSSPAGRENTGELF
TRBV19,TRBJ1-4,ASSMPGRTNEKLF
TRBV6-6,TRBJ2-7,ASSYPIGAHYEQY
TRBV5-1,TRBJ1-2,ASSPEAGGGYT
TRBV28,TRBJ1-2,ASSEQLLGYT
TRBV7-3,TRBJ1-2,ASSLTPQRSYGYT
TRBV30,TRBJ1-3,AWSVGGPAPGNTIY
TRBV5-4,TRBJ1-2,ASSLVPRRGYT
TRBV28,TRBJ2-7,ASSPGQYEQY
TRBV5-1,TRBJ1-4,ASSLAGKNEKLF
TRBV10-3,TRBJ1-3,AIGQTHYSGNTIY
TRBV6-5,TRBJ2-1,ASSYSSQLRMNEQF
TRBV7-9,TRBJ1-5,ASSFGTGGNQPQH
TRBV9,TRBJ2-1,ASSEGLVHEQF
TRBV6-5,TRBJ1-2,ASNLEGDYGYT
TRBV9,TRBJ1-1,ASSVGGQLMNTEAF